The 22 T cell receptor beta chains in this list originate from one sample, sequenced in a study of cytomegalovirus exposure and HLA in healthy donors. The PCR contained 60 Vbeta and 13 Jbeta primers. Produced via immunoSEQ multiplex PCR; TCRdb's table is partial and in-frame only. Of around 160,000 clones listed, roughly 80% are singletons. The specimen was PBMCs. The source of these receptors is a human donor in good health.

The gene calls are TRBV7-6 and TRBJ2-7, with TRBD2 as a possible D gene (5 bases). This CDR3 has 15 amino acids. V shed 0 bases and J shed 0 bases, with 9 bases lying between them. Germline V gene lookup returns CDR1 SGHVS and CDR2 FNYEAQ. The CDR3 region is CASSLAVASSYEQYF. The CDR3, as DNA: TGTGCCAGCAGCTTAGCGGTAGCGAGCTCCTACGAGCAGTACTTC.

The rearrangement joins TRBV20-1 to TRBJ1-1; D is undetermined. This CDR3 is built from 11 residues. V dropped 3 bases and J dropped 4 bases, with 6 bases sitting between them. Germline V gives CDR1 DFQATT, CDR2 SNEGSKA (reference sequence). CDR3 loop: CSASPRTEAFF. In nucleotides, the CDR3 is TGCAGTGCTAGCCCGCGCACTGAAGCTTTCTTT.

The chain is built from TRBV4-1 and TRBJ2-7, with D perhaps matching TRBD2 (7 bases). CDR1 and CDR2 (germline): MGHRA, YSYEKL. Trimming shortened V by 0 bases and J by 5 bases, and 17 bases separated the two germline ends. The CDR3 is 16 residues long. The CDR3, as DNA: TGCGCCAGCAGCCAAGATCTGGGACGGGGGGCCAACGAGCAGTACTTC. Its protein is CASSQDLGRGANEQYF.

CDR3 sequence (DNA): TGTGCCAGCAGCACTTGGGGGGCAGATACGCAGTATTTT. This sequence encodes CASSTWGADTQYF. This chain connects TRBV7-8 to TRBJ2-3; D possibly corresponds to TRBD2 (6 bases). The CDR3 covers 13 residues. CDR1 and CDR2 from the germline V gene are SGHVS and FQNEAQ. The germline V and J ends were trimmed by 5 bases and 4 bases, with 10 bases remaining between them.

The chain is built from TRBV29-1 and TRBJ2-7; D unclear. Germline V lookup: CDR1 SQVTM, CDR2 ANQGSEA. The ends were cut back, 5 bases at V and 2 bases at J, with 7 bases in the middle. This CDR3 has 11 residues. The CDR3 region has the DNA TGCAGCGTTCAACAAGCCTACGAGCAGTACTTC. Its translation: CSVQQAYEQYF.

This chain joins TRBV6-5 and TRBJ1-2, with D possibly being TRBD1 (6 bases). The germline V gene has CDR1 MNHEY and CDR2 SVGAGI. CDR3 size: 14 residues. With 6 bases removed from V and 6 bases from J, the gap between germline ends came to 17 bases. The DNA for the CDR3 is TGTGCCAGCAGCAACAGGGTGGGATCAGATGGCTACACCTTC. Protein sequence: CASSNRVGSDGYTF.

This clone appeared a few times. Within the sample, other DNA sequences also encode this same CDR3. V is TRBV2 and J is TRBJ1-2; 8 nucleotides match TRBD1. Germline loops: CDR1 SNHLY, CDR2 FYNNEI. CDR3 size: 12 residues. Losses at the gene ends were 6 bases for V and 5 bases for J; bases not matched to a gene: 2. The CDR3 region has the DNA TGTGCCAGCAGGGACAGGGCATATGGCTACACCTTC. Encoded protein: CASRDRAYGYTF.

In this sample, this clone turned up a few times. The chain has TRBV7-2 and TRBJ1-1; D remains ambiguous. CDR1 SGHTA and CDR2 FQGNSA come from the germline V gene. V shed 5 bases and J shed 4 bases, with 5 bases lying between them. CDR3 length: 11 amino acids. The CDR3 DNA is TGTGCCAGCAGCCCCATCACTGAAGCTTTCTTT. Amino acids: CASSPITEAFF.

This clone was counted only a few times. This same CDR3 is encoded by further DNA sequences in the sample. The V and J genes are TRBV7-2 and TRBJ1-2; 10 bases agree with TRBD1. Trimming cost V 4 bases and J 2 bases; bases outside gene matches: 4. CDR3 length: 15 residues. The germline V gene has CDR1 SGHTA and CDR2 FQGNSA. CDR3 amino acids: CASSSPGQGNYGYTF. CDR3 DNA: TGTGCCAGCAGCTCACCGGGACAGGGGAACTATGGCTACACCTTC.

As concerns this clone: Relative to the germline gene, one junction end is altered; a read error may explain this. The CDR3 region has the DNA TGTGCCAGCTCCCTCGAAGGGGGTCCGATCTTC. This gives the protein CASSLEGGPIF. This chain uses TRBV18 with TRBJ2-1, with D possibly matching TRBD1 (6 bases). The CDR3 spans 11 residues. CDR1 KGHSH and CDR2 LQKENI come from the germline V gene.

In DNA form, the CDR3 reads TGCGCCAGCAGCGCGGTGGTGGGACTAGGGATCACCGGGGAGCTGTTTTTT. Amino acids: CASSAVVGLGITGELFF. This chain connects TRBV5-1 to TRBJ2-2, with 8 bases fitting TRBD2. CDR3 length equals 17 residues. Germline V gene data show CDR1 as SGHRS and CDR2 as YFSETQ. V dropped 4 bases and J dropped 4; count of bases not matched to a gene: 12. Variable domain in full (rest from reference TRBV5-1 and TRBJ2-2): KAGVTQTPRYLIKTRGQQVTLSCSPISGHRSVSWYQQTPGQGLQFLFEYFSETQRNKGNFPGRFSGRQFSNSRSEMNVSTLELGDSALYLCASSAVVGLGITGELFFGEGSRLTVL.

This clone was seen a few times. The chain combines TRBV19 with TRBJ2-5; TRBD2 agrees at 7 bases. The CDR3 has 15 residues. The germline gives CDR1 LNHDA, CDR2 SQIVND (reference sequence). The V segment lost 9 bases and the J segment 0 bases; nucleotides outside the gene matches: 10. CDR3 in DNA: TGTGCCAGCAAAGAGCGGGACCTATACCAAGAGACCCAGTACTTC. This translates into CASKERDLYQETQYF.

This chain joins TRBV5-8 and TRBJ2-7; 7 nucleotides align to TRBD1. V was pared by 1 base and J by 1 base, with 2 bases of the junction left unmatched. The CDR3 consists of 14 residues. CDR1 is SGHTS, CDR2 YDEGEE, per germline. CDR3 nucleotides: TGTGCCAGCAGCTTGATGGGACAGTCCTACGAGCAGTACTTC. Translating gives CASSLMGQSYEQYF.

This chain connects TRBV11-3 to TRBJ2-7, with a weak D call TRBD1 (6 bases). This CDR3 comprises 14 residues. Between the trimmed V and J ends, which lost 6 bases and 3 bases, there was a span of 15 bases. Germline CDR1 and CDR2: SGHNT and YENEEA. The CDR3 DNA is TGTGCCAGCAGACAACAGGGAACCCACTACGAGCAGTACTTC. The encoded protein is CASRQQGTHYEQYF.

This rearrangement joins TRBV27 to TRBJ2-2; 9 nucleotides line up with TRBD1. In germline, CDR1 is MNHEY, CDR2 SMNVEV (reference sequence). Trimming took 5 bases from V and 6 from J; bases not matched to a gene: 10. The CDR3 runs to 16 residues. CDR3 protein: CASSIQGASLAGELFF. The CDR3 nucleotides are TGTGCCAGCAGTATACAGGGGGCATCTTTGGCCGGGGAGCTGTTTTTT.

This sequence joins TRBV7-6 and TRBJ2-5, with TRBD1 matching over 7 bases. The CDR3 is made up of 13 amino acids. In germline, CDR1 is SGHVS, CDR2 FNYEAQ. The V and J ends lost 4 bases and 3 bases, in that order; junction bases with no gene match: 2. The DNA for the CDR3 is TGTGCCAGCAGCTACGGGACAGAAGAGACCCAGTACTTC. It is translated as CASSYGTEETQYF.

The chain's CDR3 is CASSLGSGGAAEQYF. DNA of the CDR3: TGTGCCAGCAGCTTAGGTAGCGGGGGGGCGGCCGAGCAGTACTTC. The V gene is TRBV11-3, the J gene TRBJ2-7; 11 bases are shared with TRBD2. CDR1 and CDR2 from the germline V gene are SGHNT and YENEEA. The CDR3 is 15 residues long. The J segment lost 6 bases and the V segment lost 1 base, leaving 5 bases of the junction unmatched.

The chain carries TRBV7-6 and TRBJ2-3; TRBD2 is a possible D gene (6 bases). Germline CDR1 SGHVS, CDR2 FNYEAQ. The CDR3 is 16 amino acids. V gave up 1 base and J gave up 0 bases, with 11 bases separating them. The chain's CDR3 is CASSLVPGGSTDTQYF. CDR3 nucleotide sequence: TGTGCCAGCAGCTTAGTCCCTGGGGGGAGCACAGATACGCAGTATTTT.

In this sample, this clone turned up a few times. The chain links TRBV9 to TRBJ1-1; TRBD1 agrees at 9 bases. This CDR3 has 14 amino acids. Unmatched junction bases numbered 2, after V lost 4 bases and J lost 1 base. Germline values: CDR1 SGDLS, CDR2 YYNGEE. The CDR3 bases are TGTGCCAGCAGCCTGGGACAGGGGAACACTGAAGCTTTCTTT. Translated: CASSLGQGNTEAFF.

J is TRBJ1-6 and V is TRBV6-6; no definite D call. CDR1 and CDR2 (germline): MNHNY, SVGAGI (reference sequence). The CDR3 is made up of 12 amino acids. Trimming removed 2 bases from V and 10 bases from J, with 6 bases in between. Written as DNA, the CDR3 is TGTGCCAGCAGTTACGCGCCGTCACCCCTCCACTTT. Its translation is CASSYAPSPLHF.

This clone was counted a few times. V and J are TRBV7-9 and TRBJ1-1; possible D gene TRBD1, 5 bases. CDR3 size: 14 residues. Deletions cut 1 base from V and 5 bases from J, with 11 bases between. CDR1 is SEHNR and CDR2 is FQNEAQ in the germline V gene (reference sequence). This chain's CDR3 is CASSLEGDGTEAFF. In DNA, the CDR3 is TGTGCCAGCAGCTTAGAAGGGGATGGTACTGAAGCTTTCTTT.

In nucleotides, the CDR3 is TGTGCCAGCAGCCCATCAGGCCTAAAAGACCTCTACGGCTACACCTTC. Residues: CASSPSGLKDLYGYTF. This sequence joins TRBV7-9 and TRBJ1-2; D unclear. Germline CDR1 is SEHNR and CDR2 is FQNEAQ (reference sequence). V lost 5 bases to trimming and J lost 8 bases, with 24 bases between them. This CDR3 is built from 16 residues.